The 13 T cell receptor beta chains below were found in one sample sequenced in a study of cytomegalovirus exposure and HLA in healthy donors. The study ran its PCR with 60 Vbeta and 13 Jbeta primers. Here immunoSEQ multiplex PCR was the method, and the copy in TCRdb shows in-frame clones only, minus some. Among 100,000 or so clones listed, around three quarters were seen once. The specimen sequenced was PBMCs. These receptors were taken from a female donor in good health and CMV-seropositive.

The chain recombines TRBV19 with TRBJ1-1; D is unresolved. CDR1 is LNHDA and CDR2 is SQIVND in the germline V gene (reference sequence). Trimming removed 0 bases at V and 5 bases at J, with 7 bases between. The CDR3 has 13 residues. This chain's CDR3 is CASSIERRTEAFF. The DNA for the CDR3 is TGTGCCAGTAGTATAGAGAGGCGGACTGAAGCTTTCTTT.

The V call is TRBV9, the J call TRBJ2-2, with 7 bases lining up with TRBD1. Germline CDR1 reads SGDLS; CDR2 reads YYNGEE. CDR3 length: 16 residues. Unmatched junction bases numbered 5, after V lost 3 bases and J lost 0 bases. The CDR3 region is CASSGRDRTNTGELFF. CDR3 DNA sequence: TGTGCCAGCAGCGGAAGGGACAGAACGAACACCGGGGAGCTGTTTTTT.

V and J are TRBV4-3 and TRBJ2-3; tentative D call: TRBD1 (6 bases). Trimming removed 3 bases from V and 5 bases from J, with 18 bases in between. Per germline, CDR1 LGHNA and CDR2 YSLEER. CDR3 length: 16 amino acids. The CDR3: CASSQSSRGQGDTQYF. CDR3 DNA sequence: TGCGCCAGCAGCCAGTCCTCCAGGGGACAAGGAGATACGCAGTATTTT.

A word on this clone: Sequence at one end of the junction differs from germline and may be a read error. The chain joins TRBV7-9 to TRBJ1-2; unclear D gene. The CDR3 extends over 14 amino acids. Germline V gene lookup returns CDR1 SEHNR and CDR2 FQNEAQ (reference sequence). CDR3 nucleotides: TGTTCCAGCAGCTCCACCGCAGCTAACTATGGCTACACCTTC. It translates to CSSSSTAANYGYTF.

The J gene is TRBJ2-1, the V gene TRBV19, with a weak D call TRBD1 (6 bases). Trimming left V 3 bases short and J 7 bases short, with 10 bases between. The CDR3 length is 13 residues. CDR1 LNHDA and CDR2 SQIVND come from the germline V gene (reference sequence). CDR3 sequence reads: CASSIQGWNEQFF. The CDR3 DNA follows: TGTGCCAGTAGTATCCAGGGGTGGAATGAGCAGTTCTTC.

The chain is built from TRBV6-5 and TRBJ2-7; TRBD1 aligns across 11 bases. V gave up 0 bases and J gave up 3 bases; unmatched junction bases: 1. The length of the CDR3 is 15 residues. CDR1 MNHEY and CDR2 SVGAGI come from the germline V gene. The CDR3 spells CASSYSGTGGYEQYF. The CDR3 DNA reads as TGTGCCAGCAGTTACTCGGGGACAGGGGGCTACGAGCAGTACTTC.

The chain joins TRBV7-2 to TRBJ2-7; D unclear. V lost 2 bases and J lost 3, with 8 bases in between. CDR3 size: 13 residues. CDR1 SGHTA and CDR2 FQGNSA come from the germline V gene. CDR3 loop: CASSLKNIYEQYF. The CDR3, as DNA: TGTGCCAGCAGCTTAAAGAACATCTACGAGCAGTACTTC.

The V gene is TRBV6-5, the J gene TRBJ1-3, with D perhaps matching TRBD1 (5 bases). Germline V CDR1 and CDR2: MNHEY, SVGAGI. V was clipped by 2 bases and J by 0 bases, with 11 bases between them. This CDR3 is 16 amino acids long. CDR3 nucleotides: TGTGCCAGCAGTTACCGCTCAGGGTACTCTGGAAACACCATATATTTT. Its translation is CASSYRSGYSGNTIYF.

The chain employs TRBV9 and TRBJ2-3, with a weak D call TRBD2 (6 bases). Germline V lookup: CDR1 SGDLS, CDR2 YYNGEE. V lost 4 bases to trimming and J lost 6 bases, with 9 bases between them. The CDR3 contains 12 residues. This CDR3 is CASSPSGDTQYF. The CDR3 coding sequence is TGTGCCAGCAGCCCCAGCGGGGATACGCAGTATTTT.

This chain links TRBV27 with TRBJ1-1, with 7 bases aligning to TRBD1. Germline lookup yields CDR1 MNHEY and CDR2 SMNVEV (reference sequence). The length of the CDR3 is 14 residues. J was trimmed by 5 bases and V by 5 bases; bases with no gene match: 8. DNA of the CDR3: TGTGCCAGCAGTCAACCCCAGGGGGAGACTGAAGCTTTCTTT. It codes for CASSQPQGETEAFF.

The chain has TRBV7-9 and TRBJ2-1; 9 nucleotides align to TRBD2. Germline lookup yields CDR1 SEHNR and CDR2 FQNEAQ (reference sequence). This CDR3 has 17 amino acids. The ends lost 5 bases at V and 6 bases at J; junction bases unmatched: 14. The DNA of the CDR3 is TGTGCCAGCAGCCCTACCTCGACTAGCGGTGGAGGCAATGAGCAGTTCTTC. It encodes CASSPTSTSGGGNEQFF.

This sequence joins TRBV21-1 and TRBJ1-5; the table's TRBD1 call for D was not verified on the DNA. TRBV21-1 is tagged as a pseudogene. This CDR3 comprises 17 residues. Here the CDR3 reads CASSKGGKDPSNQPQHF. DNA of the CDR3: TGTGCCAGCAGCAAAGGGGGCAAGGACCCTAGCAATCAGCCCCAGCATTTT.

The genes are TRBV6-5 and TRBJ1-2; 7 bases fit TRBD1. J gave up 4 bases and V 4 bases, and 9 bases lay outside the gene matches. The CDR3 sequence is 15 residues long. The germline V gene has CDR1 MNHEY and CDR2 SVGAGI. CDR3 in DNA: TGTGCCAGCAGTTCAGTAGGGGGCGCAGCCTATGGCTACACCTTC. This sequence encodes CASSSVGGAAYGYTF.